The TCR beta chain described here comes from a study of cytomegalovirus exposure and HLA in healthy donors. PCR used 60 Vbeta primers and 13 Jbeta primers. Assay: immunoSEQ multiplex PCR; the TCRdb copy retains only in-frame clones and omits some. The sample lists around 68,000 clones; 75% were seen once. Whole-study findings and limits: The authors listed around 150 TCR beta chains as cytomegalovirus-associated. Later on, an analysis found that several of the most significant clusters appeared to be linked to common viral pathogens, which included parvovirus B19. The CMV antigen specificity of a few CMV-associated chains was confirmed through in vitro analysis. Rates of TCR association differed by HLA locus in a later analysis, with DRB1 highest and HLA-C lowest.

Germline V gene lookup returns CDR1 SQVTM and CDR2 ANQGSEA. V was trimmed by 5 bases and J by 1 base, leaving 17 bases between them. There are 15 residues in the CDR3. Remarks on this clone: No antigen is known for it.

This TCR was recovered from a woman aged 25-40 years in good health and CMV-seropositive. Sequenced input: PBMCs. The V gene is TRBV29-1, the J gene TRBJ1-2; D possibly corresponds to TRBD1 (6 bases). The CDR3 loop reads CSVYPGDTDNYGYTF. For the CDR3, the DNA is TGCAGCGTTTACCCCGGGGACACCGATAACTATGGCTACACCTTC.